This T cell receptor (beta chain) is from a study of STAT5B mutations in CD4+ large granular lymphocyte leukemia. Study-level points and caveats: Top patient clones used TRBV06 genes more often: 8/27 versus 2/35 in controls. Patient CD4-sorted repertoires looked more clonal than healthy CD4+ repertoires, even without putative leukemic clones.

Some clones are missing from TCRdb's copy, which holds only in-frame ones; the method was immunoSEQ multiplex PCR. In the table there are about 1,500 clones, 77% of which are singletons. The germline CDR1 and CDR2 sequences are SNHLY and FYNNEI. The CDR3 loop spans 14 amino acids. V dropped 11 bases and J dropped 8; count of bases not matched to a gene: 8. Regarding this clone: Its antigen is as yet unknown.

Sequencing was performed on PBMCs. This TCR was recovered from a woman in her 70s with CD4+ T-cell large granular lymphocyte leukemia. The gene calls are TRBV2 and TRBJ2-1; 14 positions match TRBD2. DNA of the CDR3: TGTGCCGGGGGACTAGCGGGAGAAGCCGATGAGCAGTTCTTC. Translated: CAGGLAGEADEQFF.